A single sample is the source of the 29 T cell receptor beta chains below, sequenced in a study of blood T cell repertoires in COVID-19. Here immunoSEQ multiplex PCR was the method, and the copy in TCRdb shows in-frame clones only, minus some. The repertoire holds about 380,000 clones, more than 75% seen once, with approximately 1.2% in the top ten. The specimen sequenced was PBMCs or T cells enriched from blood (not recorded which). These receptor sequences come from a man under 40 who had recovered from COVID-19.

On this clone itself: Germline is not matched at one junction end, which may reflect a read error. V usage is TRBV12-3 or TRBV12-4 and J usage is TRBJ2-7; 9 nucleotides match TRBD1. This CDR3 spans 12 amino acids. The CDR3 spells CASSMTGTGYEF. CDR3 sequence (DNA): TGTGCCAGCAGCATGACCGGGACAGGGTATGAGTTC.

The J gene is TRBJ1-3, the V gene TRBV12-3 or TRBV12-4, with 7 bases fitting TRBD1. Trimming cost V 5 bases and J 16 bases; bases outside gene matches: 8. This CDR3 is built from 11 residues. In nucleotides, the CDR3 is TGTGCCAGCAGTCGCAGGGGGACTGGGTATTTT. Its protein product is CASSRRGTGYF.

This CDR3 reads CASSIRPGTVADEQFF. The CDR3 region has the DNA TGTGCCAGTAGTATACGACCTGGGACAGTTGCGGATGAGCAGTTCTTC. The chain uses TRBV19 and TRBJ2-1, with TRBD1 matching over 7 bases. Germline lookup yields CDR1 LNHDA and CDR2 SQIVND (reference sequence). This CDR3 spans 16 amino acids. The junction had 12 bases not matched to a gene; V was cut back by 2 bases and J by 8 bases.

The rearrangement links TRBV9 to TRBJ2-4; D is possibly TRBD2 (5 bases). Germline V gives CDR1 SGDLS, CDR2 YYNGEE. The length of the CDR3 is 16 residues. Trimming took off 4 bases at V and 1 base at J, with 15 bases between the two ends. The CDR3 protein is CASSPDPTGAKNIQYF. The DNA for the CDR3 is TGTGCCAGCAGCCCTGACCCAACGGGGGCCAAAAACATTCAGTACTTC.

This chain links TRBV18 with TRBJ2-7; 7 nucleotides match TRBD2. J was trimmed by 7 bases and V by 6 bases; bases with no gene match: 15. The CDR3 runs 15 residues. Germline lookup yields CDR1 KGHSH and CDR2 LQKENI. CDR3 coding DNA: TGTGCCAGCTCTGAGGGACTATCGGGCCCGCTTGAGCAGTACTTC. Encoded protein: CASSEGLSGPLEQYF. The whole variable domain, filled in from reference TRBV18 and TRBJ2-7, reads NAGVMQNPRHLVRRRGQEARLRCSPMKGHSHVYWYRQLPEEGLKFMVYLQKENIIDESGMPKERFSAEFPKEGPSILRIQQVVRGDSAAYFCASSEGLSGPLEQYFGPGTRLTVT.

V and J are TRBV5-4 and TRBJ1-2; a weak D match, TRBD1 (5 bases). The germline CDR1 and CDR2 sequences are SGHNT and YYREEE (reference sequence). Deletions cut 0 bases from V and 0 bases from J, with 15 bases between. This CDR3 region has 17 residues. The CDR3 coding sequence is TGTGCCAGCAGCTTGGGCCAGGGTGGCGGAGCTAACTATGGCTACACCTTC. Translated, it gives CASSLGQGGGANYGYTF.

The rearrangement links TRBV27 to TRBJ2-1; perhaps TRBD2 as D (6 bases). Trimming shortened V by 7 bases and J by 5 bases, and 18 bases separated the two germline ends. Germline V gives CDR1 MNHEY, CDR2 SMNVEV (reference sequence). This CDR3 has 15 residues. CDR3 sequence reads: CASTFWSGEHNEQFF. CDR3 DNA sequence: TGTGCCAGCACGTTCTGGTCGGGGGAGCACAATGAGCAGTTCTTC.

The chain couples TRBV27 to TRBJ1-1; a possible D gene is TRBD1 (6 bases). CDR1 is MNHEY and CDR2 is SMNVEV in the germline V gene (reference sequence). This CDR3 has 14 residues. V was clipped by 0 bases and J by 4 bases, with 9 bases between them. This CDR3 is CASSLSGAGTEAFF. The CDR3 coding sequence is TGTGCCAGCAGTTTATCGGGGGCGGGCACTGAAGCTTTCTTT.

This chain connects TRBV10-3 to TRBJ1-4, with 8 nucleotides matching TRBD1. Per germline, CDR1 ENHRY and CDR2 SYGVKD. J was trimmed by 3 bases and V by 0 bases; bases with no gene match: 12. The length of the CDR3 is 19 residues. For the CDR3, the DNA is TGTGCCATCAGTGAGTCAGCAGGGGGCAACGGATTCTCTAATGAAAAACTGTTTTTT. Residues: CAISESAGGNGFSNEKLFF.

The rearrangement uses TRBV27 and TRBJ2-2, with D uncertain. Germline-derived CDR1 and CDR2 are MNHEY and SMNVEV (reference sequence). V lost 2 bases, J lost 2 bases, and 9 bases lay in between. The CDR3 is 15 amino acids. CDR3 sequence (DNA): TGTGCCAGCAGTTTAATTGGCGGCAACACCGGGGAGCTGTTTTTT. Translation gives CASSLIGGNTGELFF.

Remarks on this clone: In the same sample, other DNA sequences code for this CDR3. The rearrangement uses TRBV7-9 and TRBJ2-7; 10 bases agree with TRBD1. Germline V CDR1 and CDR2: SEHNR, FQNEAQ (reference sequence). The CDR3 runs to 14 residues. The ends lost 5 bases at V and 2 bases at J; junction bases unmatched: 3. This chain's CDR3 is CASSPGQGAYEQYF. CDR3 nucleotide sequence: TGTGCCAGCAGCCCAGGACAGGGGGCCTACGAGCAGTACTTC. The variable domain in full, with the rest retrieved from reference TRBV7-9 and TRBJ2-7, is DTGVSQNPRHKITKRGQNVTFRCDPISEHNRLYWYRQTLGQGPEFLTYFQNEAQLEKSRLLSDRFSAERPKGSFSTLEIQRTEQGDSAMYLCASSPGQGAYEQYFGPGTRLTVT.

The chain's CDR3 is CASSPVDRDREQYF. CDR3 DNA: TGTGCCAGCTCCCCAGTCGACAGGGACCGCGAGCAGTACTTC. The chain links TRBV18 to TRBJ2-7, with 7 bases identical to TRBD1. CDR1 is KGHSH, CDR2 LQKENI, per germline. The CDR3 totals 14 residues. The V gene end was trimmed by 6 bases and the J gene end by 6 bases; junction bases not matched to a gene: 11.

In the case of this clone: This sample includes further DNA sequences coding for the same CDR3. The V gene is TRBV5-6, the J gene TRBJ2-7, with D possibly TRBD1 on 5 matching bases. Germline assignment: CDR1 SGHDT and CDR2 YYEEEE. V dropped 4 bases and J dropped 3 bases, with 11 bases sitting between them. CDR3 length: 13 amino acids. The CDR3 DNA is TGTGCCAGCAGCCCCCTAGACAGCTACGAGCAGTACTTC. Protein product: CASSPLDSYEQYF.

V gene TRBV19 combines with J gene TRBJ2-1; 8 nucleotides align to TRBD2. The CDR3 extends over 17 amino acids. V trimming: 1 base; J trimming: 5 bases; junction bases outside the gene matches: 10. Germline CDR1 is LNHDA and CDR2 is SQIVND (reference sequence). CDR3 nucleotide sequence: TGTGCCAGTAGTATAGGATTTAGGCAGCGGGGGAACAATGAGCAGTTCTTC. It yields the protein CASSIGFRQRGNNEQFF.

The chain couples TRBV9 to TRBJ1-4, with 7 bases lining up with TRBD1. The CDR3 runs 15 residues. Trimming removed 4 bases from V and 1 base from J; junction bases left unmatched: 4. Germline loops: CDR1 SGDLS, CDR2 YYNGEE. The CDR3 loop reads CASSPRQGTNEKLFF. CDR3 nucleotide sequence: TGTGCCAGCAGCCCGAGACAGGGAACTAATGAAAAACTGTTTTTT.

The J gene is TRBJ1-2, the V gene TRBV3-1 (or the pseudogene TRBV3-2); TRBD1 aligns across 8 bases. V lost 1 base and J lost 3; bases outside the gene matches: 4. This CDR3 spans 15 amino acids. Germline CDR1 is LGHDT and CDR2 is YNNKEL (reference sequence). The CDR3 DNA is TGTGCCAGCAGCCAAGCCACAGGGGGTTACTATGGCTACACCTTC. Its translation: CASSQATGGYYGYTF.

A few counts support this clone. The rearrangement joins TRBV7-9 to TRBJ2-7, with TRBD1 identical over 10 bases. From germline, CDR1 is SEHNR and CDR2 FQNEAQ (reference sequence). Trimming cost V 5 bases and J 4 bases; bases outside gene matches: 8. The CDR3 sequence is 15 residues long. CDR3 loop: CASSRRDRGEYEQYF. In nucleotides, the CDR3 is TGTGCCAGCAGCCGTCGGGACAGGGGCGAGTACGAGCAGTACTTC.

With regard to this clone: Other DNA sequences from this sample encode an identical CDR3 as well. The CDR3 here is CASSQVSDTQYF. Here the CDR3 DNA reads TGTGCCAGCAGCCAAGTCTCAGATACGCAGTATTTT. The genes are TRBV3-1 (or the pseudogene TRBV3-2) and TRBJ2-3, with D hard to call. Per the germline V gene, CDR1 is LGHDT and CDR2 is YNNKEL (reference sequence). V lost 1 base, J lost 4 bases, and 3 bases lay in between. This CDR3 spans 12 amino acids.

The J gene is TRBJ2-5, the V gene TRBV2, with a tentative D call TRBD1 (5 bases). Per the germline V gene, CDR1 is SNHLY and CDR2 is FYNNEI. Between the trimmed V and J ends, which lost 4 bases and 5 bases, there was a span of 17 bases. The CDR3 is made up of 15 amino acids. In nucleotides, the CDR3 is TGTGCCAGCAGTGCCCAGGGTTTGAGGACGGAGACCCAGTACTTC. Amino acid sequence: CASSAQGLRTETQYF.

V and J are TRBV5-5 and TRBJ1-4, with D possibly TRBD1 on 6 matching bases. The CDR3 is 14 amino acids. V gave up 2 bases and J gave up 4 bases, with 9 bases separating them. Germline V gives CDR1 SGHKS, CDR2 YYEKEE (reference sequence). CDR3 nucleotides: TGTGCCAGCAGCTTCACAGGGAGTAATGAAAAACTGTTTTTT. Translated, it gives CASSFTGSNEKLFF.

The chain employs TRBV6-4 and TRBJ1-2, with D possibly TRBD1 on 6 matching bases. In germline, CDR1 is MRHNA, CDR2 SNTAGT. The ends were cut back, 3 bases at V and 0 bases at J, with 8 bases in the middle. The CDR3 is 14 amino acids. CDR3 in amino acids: CASSEQGANYGYTF. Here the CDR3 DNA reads TGTGCCAGCAGTGAACAGGGAGCTAACTATGGCTACACCTTC.

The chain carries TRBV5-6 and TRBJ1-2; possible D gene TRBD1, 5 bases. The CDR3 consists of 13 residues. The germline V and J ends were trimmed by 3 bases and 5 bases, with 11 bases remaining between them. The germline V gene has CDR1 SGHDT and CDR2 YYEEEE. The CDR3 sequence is CASSWDGGYGYTF. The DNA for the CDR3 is TGTGCCAGCAGCTGGGACGGAGGGTATGGCTACACCTTC.

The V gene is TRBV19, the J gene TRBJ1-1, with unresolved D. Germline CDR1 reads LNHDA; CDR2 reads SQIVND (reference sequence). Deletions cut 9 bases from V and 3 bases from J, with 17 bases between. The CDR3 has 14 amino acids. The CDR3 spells CASRRTSSDTEAFF. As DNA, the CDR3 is TGTGCCAGCCGGAGGACCTCCAGTGACACTGAAGCTTTCTTT.

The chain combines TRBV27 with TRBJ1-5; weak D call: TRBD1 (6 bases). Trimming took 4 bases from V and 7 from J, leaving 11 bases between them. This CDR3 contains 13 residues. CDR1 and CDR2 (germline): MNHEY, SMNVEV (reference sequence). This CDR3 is CASSWGGGQPQHF. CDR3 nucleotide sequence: TGTGCCAGCAGTTGGGGAGGGGGACAGCCCCAGCATTTT.

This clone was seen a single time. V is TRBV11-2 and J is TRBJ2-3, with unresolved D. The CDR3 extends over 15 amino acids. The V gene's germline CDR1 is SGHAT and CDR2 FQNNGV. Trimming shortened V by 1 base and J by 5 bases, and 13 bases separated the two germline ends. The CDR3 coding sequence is TGTGCCAGCAGCTTAGGAGGTAGCCTCGGAGATACGCAGTATTTT. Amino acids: CASSLGGSLGDTQYF.

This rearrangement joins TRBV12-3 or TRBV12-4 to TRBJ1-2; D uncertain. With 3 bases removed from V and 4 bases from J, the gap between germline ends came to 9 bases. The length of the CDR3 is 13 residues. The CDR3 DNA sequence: TGTGCCAGCAGTTTGACAAGCTCCTATGGCTACACCTTC. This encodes CASSLTSSYGYTF.

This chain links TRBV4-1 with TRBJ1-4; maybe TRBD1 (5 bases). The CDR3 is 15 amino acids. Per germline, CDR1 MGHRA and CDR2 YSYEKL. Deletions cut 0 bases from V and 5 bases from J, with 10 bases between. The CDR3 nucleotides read TGCGCCAGCAGCCAAGACGGGGGGGAAAATGAAAAACTGTTTTTT. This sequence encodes CASSQDGGENEKLFF.

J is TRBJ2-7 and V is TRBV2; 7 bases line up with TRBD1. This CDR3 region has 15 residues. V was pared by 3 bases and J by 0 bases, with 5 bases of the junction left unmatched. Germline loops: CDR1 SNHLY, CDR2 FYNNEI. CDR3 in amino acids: CASSDGTASSYEQYF. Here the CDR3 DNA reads TGTGCCAGCAGTGATGGGACAGCGAGCTCCTACGAGCAGTACTTC.

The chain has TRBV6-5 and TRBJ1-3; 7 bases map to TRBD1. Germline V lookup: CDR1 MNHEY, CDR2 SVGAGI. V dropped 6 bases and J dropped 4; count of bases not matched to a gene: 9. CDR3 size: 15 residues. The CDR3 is CASRPGQAGGNTIYF. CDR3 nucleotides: TGTGCCAGCAGACCCGGACAGGCAGGGGGAAACACCATATATTTT.